The entry that follows covers one T cell receptor beta chain sequence. Its specificity is unknown. This record belongs to a study of T cells after yellow fever vaccination. General observations from the study: Subsequent to the booster, the majority of primary-vaccination clones reappeared (around 95% CD4, 80% to 90% CD8).

This CDR3 region has 15 residues. Trimming at V came to 7 bases and at J to 8 bases, leaving 8 bases not matched to a gene. Germline V gene lookup returns CDR1 MNHNS and CDR2 SASEGT. TCRdb analysed the 5' RACE reads with MiXCR anew, one entry per CDR3 protein. This table has 620,000 or so distinct CDR3 sequences, less than 20% appearing once. The TCR originated in a man younger than 35 who received the YFV17D yellow fever vaccine. Material: PBMCs, obtained 5 days after the first yellow fever vaccination. This chain joins TRBV6-1 and TRBJ1-6; 10 nucleotides align to TRBD1. The CDR3 DNA follows: TGTGCCAGCACCAGAAGGACAGGGGGACATTCACCCCTCCACTTT. Translated, it gives CASTRRTGGHSPLHF.